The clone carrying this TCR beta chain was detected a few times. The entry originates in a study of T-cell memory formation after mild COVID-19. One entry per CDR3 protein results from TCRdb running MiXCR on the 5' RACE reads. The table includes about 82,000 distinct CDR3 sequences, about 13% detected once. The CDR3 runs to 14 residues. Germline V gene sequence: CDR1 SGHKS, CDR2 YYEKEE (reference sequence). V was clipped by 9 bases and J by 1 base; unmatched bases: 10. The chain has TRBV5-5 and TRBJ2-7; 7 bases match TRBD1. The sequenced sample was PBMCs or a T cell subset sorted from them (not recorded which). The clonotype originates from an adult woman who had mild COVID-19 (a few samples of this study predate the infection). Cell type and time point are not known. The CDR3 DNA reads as TGTGCCACCACCCCGGGGACAGTATCCTACGAGCAGTACTTC. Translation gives CATTPGTVSYEQYF.